This TCR beta chain was observed in a study of T-cell reconstitution after alpha-beta-depleted transplantation in children. This CDR3 comprises 17 residues. Between the trimmed V and J ends, which lost 0 bases and 2 bases, there was a span of 17 bases. Germline-derived CDR1 and CDR2 are SGHRS and YFSETQ. The library targeted TCRbeta and was prepared with unique molecular identifiers. TCRdb itself ran the PCR reads through MiXCR, one entry per CDR3 protein. The sample lists hundreds of thousands of distinct CDR3 sequences, roughly 13% occurring once. Remarks on this clonotype: Its specificity is unknown.

General study points: Among T cells one year after transplant, newly produced cells accounted for most counts and diversity.

The sequenced sample was PBMCs, obtained before TCRalphabeta/CD19-depleted stem cell transplant. The rearrangement uses TRBV5-1 and TRBJ1-1, with D uncertain. This receptor was identified in a girl aged 2 to 10 with congenital amegakaryocytic thrombocytopenia, due to receive a stem cell transplant. Written as DNA, the CDR3 is TGCGCCAGCAGCTTGGGTCATTTGGGTAGGGTCAACACTGAAGCTTTCTTT. Translation: CASSLGHLGRVNTEAFF.